A selection of T cell receptor beta chains follows, all from one sample in a study of control samples from healthy donors and cancer patients. Profiled with immunoSEQ multiplex PCR; TCRdb holds only in-frame clones, not every one. The sample lists 75,000 to 90,000 clones, about 91% occurring once. Sequenced: blood. These receptors came from a man over 45 in good health. CDR3s include the opening cysteine and the closing phenylalanine or tryptophan. D genes are given only for firm matches. A clone size is listed for some rows: how often the clone was seen (once, few, many), or a class if it is expanded.

d_gene	v_gene	abundance	j_gene	CDR3nt	CDR3aa
-	TRBV30	-	TRBJ1-2	TGTGCCTGGAGTTCCCCCGGGAATGGCTACACCTTC	CAWSSPGNGYTF
-	TRBV11-3	-	TRBJ2-5	TGTGCCAGCAGCCCAGGACGGGAGTACCAAGAGACCCAGTACTTC	CASSPGREYQETQYF
-	TRBV3-1/TRBV3-2	-	TRBJ2-5	TGTGCCAGCAGCCGAAGAGGCGAGAAGGGCCTTGAGACCCAGTACTTC	CASSRRGEKGLETQYF
-	TRBV30	-	TRBJ2-5	TGTGCCTGGACCCGGGGGAACAGGGGCAGTGGAGAGACCCAGTACTTC	CAWTRGNRGSGETQYF
TRBD1	TRBV19	-	TRBJ2-4	TGTGCCAGTAGTAGCCCGGCCGGACAGGGGAGGGGCATTCAGTACTTC	CASSSPAGQGRGIQYF
TRBD2	TRBV7-9	-	TRBJ2-3	TGTGCCAGCAGCCTCCCAACTAGCGGCCTCTTTGCGCAGTATTTT	CASSLPTSGLFAQYF
-	TRBV18	-	TRBJ1-1	TGTGCCAGCTCACTAGATGGGGGGTCAGGCACTGAAGCTTTCTTT	CASSLDGGSGTEAFF
TRBD2	TRBV7-3	-	TRBJ2-5	TGTGCCAGCAGCCCACTAGCGGTCCGTGGGACCCAGTACTTC	CASSPLAVRGTQYF
-	TRBV7-2	few	TRBJ2-2	TGTGCCAGCAGCTTAGTTCTCAGTGTAGGCACCGGGGAGCTGTTTTTT	CASSLVLSVGTGELFF
TRBD1	TRBV4-1	-	TRBJ1-2	TGCGCCAGCAGCCAAGAAGAGGTGGGACAGGCCCTATGGGGCTACACCTTC	CASSQEEVGQALWGYTF
-	TRBV30	once	TRBJ1-4	TGTTCTGGGGGGTTGAATGAAAAACTGTTTTTT	CSGGLNEKLFF
TRBD1	TRBV7-9	few	TRBJ2-5	TGTGCCAGCAGCTGGGGGACAGGGGGATTAGAGACCCAGTACTTC	CASSWGTGGLETQYF
TRBD1	TRBV19	-	TRBJ1-1	TGTGCCAGTAGTATAGTGGGACAGGGATTGGACACTGAAGCTTTCTTT	CASSIVGQGLDTEAFF